This T cell receptor beta chain was identified in a study of graft-versus-host responses after intestinal transplantation. Study at large: Isolated intestinal, liver-intestinal, or multivisceral transplants had been given to the recipients. Each recipient received anti-thymocyte globulin induction, then tacrolimus and steroids for about three years. Study results and limitations: GvH clones turned up in recipient marrow; some had shown up first in ileum or blood.

The CDR3 consists of 18 residues. Trimming removed 0 bases at V and 3 bases at J, with 17 bases between. Germline values: CDR1 LNHDA, CDR2 SQIVND (reference sequence). With regard to this clone: Its antigen is unknown.

Repertoires were generated with immunoSEQ multiplex PCR, while TCRdb's copy carries only in-frame clones and drops some. The data contain about 39,000 clones, about 94% of them singletons. The chain links TRBV19 to TRBJ2-2; D might be TRBD2 (7 bases). The TCR originated in a human donor who was the organ donor for an intestinal transplant. Specimen: unstimulated CD8+ T cells sorted from spleen or lymph node cells, collected before transplant. The DNA for the CDR3 is TGTGCCAGTAGTATAGATGGACTAGTTGGGGGGCACACCGGGGAGCTGTTTTTT. Translation: CASSIDGLVGGHTGELFF.